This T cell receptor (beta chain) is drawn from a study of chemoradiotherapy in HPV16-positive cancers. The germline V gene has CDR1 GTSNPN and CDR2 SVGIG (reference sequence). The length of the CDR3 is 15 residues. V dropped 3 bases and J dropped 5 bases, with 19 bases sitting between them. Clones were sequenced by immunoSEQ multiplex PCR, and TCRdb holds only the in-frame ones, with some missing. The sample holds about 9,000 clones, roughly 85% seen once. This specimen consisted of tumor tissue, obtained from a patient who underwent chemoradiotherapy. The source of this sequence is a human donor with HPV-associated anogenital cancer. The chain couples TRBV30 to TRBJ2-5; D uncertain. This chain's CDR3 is CAWREVVGLGETQYF. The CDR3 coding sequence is TGTGCCTGGAGGGAAGTGGTCGGTCTAGGGGAGACCCAGTACTTC.